These T cell receptor beta chains were read from a single sample in a study of T cells after posttransplantation cyclophosphamide. Clones were read by immunoSEQ multiplex PCR, and TCRdb kept only the in-frame ones, dropping some. The sample has more than 20,000 clones, roughly 90% seen once. This sample comprised PBMCs, obtained after an allogeneic stem cell transplant with a calcineurin inhibitor and methotrexate. The receptors here all came from a female patient aged 50 to 65 who received an allogeneic stem cell transplant from an unrelated donor, was CMV-positive, and had chronic GVHD only. Some T cells may arise from the graft donor. Both conserved end residues are part of each CDR3. A D gene is named only where the DNA matches it firmly. Expanded clones are given a class, and other clones once, few, many or no size at all.

v_gene	j_gene	abundance	d_gene	CDR3aa	CDR3nt
TRBV5-1	TRBJ1-1	-	TRBD1	CASTLGQGAMNTEAFF	TGCGCCAGCACCCTTGGTCAGGGGGCCATGAACACTGAAGCTTTCTTT
TRBV28	TRBJ1-3	-	-	CASSTPAGARGNTIYF	TGTGCCAGCAGTACCCCCGCGGGGGCGCGTGGAAACACCATATATTTT
TRBV29-1	TRBJ2-1	-	TRBD1	CSVDQGAYNEQFF	TGCAGCGTTGATCAGGGGGCGTACAATGAGCAGTTCTTC
TRBV7-6	TRBJ2-7	-	-	CATGEDGTYEQYF	TGTGCTACTGGGGAGGACGGGACGTACGAGCAGTACTTC
TRBV6-5	TRBJ2-2	-	-	CASSYGQPNTGELFF	TGTGCCAGCAGTTACGGGCAGCCCAACACCGGGGAGCTGTTTTTT
TRBV30	TRBJ2-7	-	-	CAWTGKSPYEQYF	TGTGCCTGGACAGGCAAGTCCCCGTACGAGCAGTACTTC
TRBV6-6	TRBJ1-1	-	TRBD1	CASSSSTGTGTEAFF	TGTGCCAGCAGTTCCTCGACAGGGACCGGCACTGAAGCTTTCTTT
TRBV19	TRBJ2-5	once	TRBD1	CASSKTGVGETQYF	TGTGCCAGTAGTAAGACAGGGGTGGGTGAGACCCAGTACTTC
TRBV7-2	TRBJ2-2	once	-	CASSWRWGVDTGELFF	TGTGCCAGCAGTTGGAGGTGGGGAGTTGACACCGGGGAGCTGTTTTTT
TRBV15	TRBJ2-5	-	-	CATSRGGTQETQYF	TGTGCCACCAGCAGAGGAGGTACCCAAGAGACCCAGTACTTC
TRBV5-6	TRBJ2-2	-	-	CASSFSRSYTGELFF	TGTGCCAGCAGCTTTTCACGGAGCTACACCGGGGAGCTGTTTTTT
TRBV30	TRBJ2-3	-	-	CAWSVRGQWTDTQYF	TGTGCCTGGAGTGTAAGAGGACAGTGGACAGATACGCAGTATTTT
TRBV7-2	TRBJ2-7	-	TRBD2	CASSTGTTVYYEQYF	TGTGCCAGCAGCACCGGGACTACCGTCTATTACGAGCAGTACTTC
TRBV6-5	TRBJ2-7	once	TRBD2	CASSSRSGTSYEQYF	TGTGCCAGCAGTTCTCGTTCCGGGACTAGCTACGAGCAGTACTTC
TRBV7-9	TRBJ2-7	few	-	CASSLGAVAYYEQYF	TGTGCCAGCAGCTTAGGAGCGGTGGCGTACTACGAGCAGTACTTC
TRBV30	TRBJ1-5	-	TRBD1	CAWSGPGQGNQPQHF	TGTGCCTGGAGTGGACCGGGACAGGGCAATCAGCCCCAGCATTTT
TRBV29-1	TRBJ2-3	-	TRBD2	CSVGMGGAQYF	TGCAGCGTTGGGATGGGGGGGGCGCAGTATTTT
TRBV4-3	TRBJ2-3	-	-	CASSQDWRFSSTDTQYF	TGCGCCAGCAGCCAAGATTGGAGGTTCTCTAGCACAGATACGCAGTATTTT
TRBV28	TRBJ2-7	-	-	CASRTPLRWTASYEQYF	TGTGCCAGCAGGACACCTTTACGCTGGACAGCCTCCTACGAGCAGTACTTC
TRBV10-3	TRBJ2-3	-	TRBD2	CAISDLLAGGGHSTDTQYF	TGTGCCATCAGTGATCTCCTAGCGGGAGGGGGGCATAGCACAGATACGCAGTATTTT
TRBV7-9	TRBJ2-7	-	-	CASSHRPNYEQYF	TGTGCCAGCAGCCACCGCCCCAATTACGAGCAGTACTTC
TRBV7-9	TRBJ2-3	-	-	CAGSLLPSTDTQYF	TGTGCCGGGAGTCTACTCCCGAGCACAGATACGCAGTATTTT
TRBV7-9	TRBJ1-3	few	-	CASSPSRVTYGNTIYF	TGTGCCAGCAGCCCAAGCCGAGTCACTTATGGAAACACCATATATTTT
TRBV2	TRBJ1-4	few	-	CASSYLQGGKNEKLFF	TGTGCCAGCAGCTACCTTCAGGGCGGGAAGAATGAAAAACTGTTTTTT
TRBV19	TRBJ2-1	-	TRBD2	CASSMGLAGGNEQFF	TGTGCCAGTAGTATGGGACTAGCCGGAGGCAATGAGCAGTTCTTC
TRBV19	TRBJ1-4	few	-	CASSIRQHNEKLFF	TGTGCCAGTAGTATTAGACAGCATAATGAAAAACTGTTTTTT
TRBV27	TRBJ2-7	-	TRBD2	CASRTRAGGPLFSSYEQYF	TGTGCCAGCAGGACACGAGCGGGAGGGCCCTTGTTCAGCTCCTACGAGCAGTACTTC
TRBV6-6	TRBJ1-1	-	TRBD1	CASSYPGQVNTEAFF	TGTGCCAGCAGTTACCCGGGACAGGTGAACACTGAAGCTTTCTTT
TRBV5-1	TRBJ1-3	few	-	CASSLYSGNTIYF	TGCGCCAGCAGCTTATACTCTGGAAACACCATATATTTT
TRBV9	TRBJ2-2	-	TRBD2	CASSDNRASGRAVGGELFF	TGTGCCAGCAGCGACAACCGAGCTAGCGGGAGGGCCGTGGGCGGGGAGCTGTTTTTT
TRBV7-2	TRBJ2-6	few	-	CASSPPRFGANVLTF	TGTGCCAGCAGCCCCCCACGGTTTGGGGCCAACGTCCTGACTTTC
TRBV10-2	TRBJ1-3	-	TRBD1	CASWGTAGNTIYF	TGCGCCAGCTGGGGGACAGCTGGAAACACCATATATTTT
TRBV18	TRBJ1-5	few	TRBD1	CASSPGGQGNQPQHF	TGTGCCAGCTCACCAGGGGGACAGGGTAATCAGCCCCAGCATTTT
TRBV7-8	TRBJ2-3	-	-	CASRNSGVTDTQYF	TGTGCCAGCAGGAACTCAGGGGTAACAGATACGCAGTATTTT